A selection of T cell receptor beta chains follows, all from one sample in a study of patients and donors after allogeneic stem cell transplantation. Via MiXCR, TCRdb re-called the RT-PCR reads, giving one row per CDR3 protein. This sample yields around 200,000 distinct CDR3 sequences, of which more than 35% are seen a single time; about 9.9% belongs to the top ten. Sequenced material: blood, either unsorted or a sorted T cell fraction (not recorded which). The source of these receptors is a human donor who was either an allogeneic HSCT recipient or a stem cell or donor lymphocyte infusion donor (not recorded which). It is not recorded whose cells these are; they may come from a transplant donor. Each CDR3 is given with its conserved first and last residue. Fields, in order: J gene, clone size, V gene, D gene, CDR3 protein, CDR3 DNA. A D gene is named only where the DNA matches it firmly. Size is stated for part of the rows, as once, few or many counts, or as a class when the clone is expanded.

j_gene: TRBJ1-1
abundance: -
v_gene: TRBV27
d_gene: -
CDR3aa: CASSLYRRVNTEAFF
CDR3nt: TGTGCCAGCAGTTTGTATCGACGGGTGAACACTGAAGCTTTCTTT

j_gene: TRBJ1-1
abundance: -
v_gene: TRBV28
d_gene: TRBD1
CDR3aa: CAAPSTGGLMNTEAFF
CDR3nt: TGTGCCGCACCTTCCACAGGGGGCCTGATGAACACTGAAGCTTTCTTT

j_gene: TRBJ1-5
abundance: few
v_gene: TRBV5-1
d_gene: -
CDR3aa: CASSPDTNSNQPQHF
CDR3nt: TGCGCCAGCAGCCCGGACACGAATAGCAATCAGCCCCAGCATTTT

j_gene: TRBJ1-5
abundance: -
v_gene: TRBV20-1
d_gene: -
CDR3aa: CSAIGTDQPQHF
CDR3nt: TGCAGTGCAATCGGGACGGATCAGCCCCAGCATTTT

j_gene: TRBJ2-3
abundance: few
v_gene: TRBV6-6
d_gene: TRBD1
CDR3aa: CASSPQGPTTDTQYF
CDR3nt: TGTGCCAGCAGTCCACAGGGGCCCACCACAGATACGCAGTATTTT

j_gene: TRBJ1-3
abundance: few
v_gene: TRBV5-1
d_gene: -
CDR3aa: CASSLTSGSGNTIYF
CDR3nt: TGCGCCAGCAGCTTGACAAGCGGCTCTGGAAACACCATATATTTT

j_gene: TRBJ1-5
abundance: -
v_gene: TRBV6-1
d_gene: TRBD1
CDR3aa: CASSEAGGSNQPQHF
CDR3nt: TGTGCCAGCAGTGAAGCAGGGGGCAGCAATCAGCCCCAGCATTTT

j_gene: TRBJ1-1
abundance: few
v_gene: TRBV20-1
d_gene: -
CDR3aa: CSARRGVSTEAFF
CDR3nt: TGCAGTGCTAGGCGCGGTGTGAGCACTGAAGCTTTCTTT

j_gene: TRBJ1-5
abundance: few
v_gene: TRBV12-3/TRBV12-4
d_gene: -
CDR3aa: CASSLVGNGQPQHF
CDR3nt: TGTGCCAGCAGCTTGGTAGGGAATGGGCAGCCCCAGCATTTT

j_gene: TRBJ2-7
abundance: -
v_gene: TRBV29-1
d_gene: TRBD1
CDR3aa: CSAEDRGLNEQYF
CDR3nt: TGCAGCGCAGAGGACAGGGGGTTGAACGAGCAGTACTTC